This TCR beta chain was captured by sequencing in a study of blood T cell repertoires in COVID-19. During active infection, Seattle patients enrolled and were then monitored through disease. Germline V lookup: CDR1 MDHEN, CDR2 SYDVKM. V lost 6 bases to trimming and J lost 3 bases; unmatched junction nucleotides: 4. CDR3 length equals 13 residues. Libraries were prepared by immunoSEQ multiplex PCR; TCRdb keeps only in-frame clonotypes and omits some of them. The sample contains 410,000 or so clones, about 88% of which appear only once. V is TRBV28 and J is TRBJ1-2; 7 bases line up with TRBD1. Material: peripheral blood. The sequence came from a middle-aged woman with COVID-19, enrolled during active disease. The CDR3 DNA reads as TGTGCCAGCAGCCGAGACAGGGACTATGGCTACACCTTC. This gives the protein CASSRDRDYGYTF.